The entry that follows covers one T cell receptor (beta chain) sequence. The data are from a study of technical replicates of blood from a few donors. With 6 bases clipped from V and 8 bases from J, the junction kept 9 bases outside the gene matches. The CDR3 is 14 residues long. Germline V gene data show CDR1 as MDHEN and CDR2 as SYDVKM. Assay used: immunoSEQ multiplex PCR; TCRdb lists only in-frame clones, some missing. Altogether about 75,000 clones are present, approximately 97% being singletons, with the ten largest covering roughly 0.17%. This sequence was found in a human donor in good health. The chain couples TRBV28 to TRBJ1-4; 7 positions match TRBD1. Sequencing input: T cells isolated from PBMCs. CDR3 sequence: CASSKRQGREKLFF. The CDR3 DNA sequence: TGTGCCAGCAGCAAACGACAGGGAAGGGAAAAACTGTTTTTT.